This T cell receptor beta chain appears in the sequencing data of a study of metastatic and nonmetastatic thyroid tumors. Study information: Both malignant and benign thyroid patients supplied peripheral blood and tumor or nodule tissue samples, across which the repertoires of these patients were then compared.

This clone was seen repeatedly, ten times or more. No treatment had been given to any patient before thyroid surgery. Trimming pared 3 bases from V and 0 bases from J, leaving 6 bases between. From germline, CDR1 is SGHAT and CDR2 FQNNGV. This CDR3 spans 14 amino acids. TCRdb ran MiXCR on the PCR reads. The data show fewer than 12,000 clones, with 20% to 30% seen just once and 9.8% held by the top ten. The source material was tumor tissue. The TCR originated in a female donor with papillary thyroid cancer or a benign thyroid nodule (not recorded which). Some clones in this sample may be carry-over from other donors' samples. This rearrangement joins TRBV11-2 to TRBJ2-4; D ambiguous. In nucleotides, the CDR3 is TGTGCCAGCAGCTTTCCCATAGCCAAAAACATTCAGTACTTC. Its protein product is CASSFPIAKNIQYF. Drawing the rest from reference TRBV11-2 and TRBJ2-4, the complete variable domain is EAGVAQSPRYKIIEKRQSVAFWCNPISGHATLYWYQQILGQGPKLLIQFQNNGVVDDSQLPKDRFSAERLKGVDSTLKIQPAKLEDSAVYLCASSFPIAKNIQYFGAGTRLSVL.